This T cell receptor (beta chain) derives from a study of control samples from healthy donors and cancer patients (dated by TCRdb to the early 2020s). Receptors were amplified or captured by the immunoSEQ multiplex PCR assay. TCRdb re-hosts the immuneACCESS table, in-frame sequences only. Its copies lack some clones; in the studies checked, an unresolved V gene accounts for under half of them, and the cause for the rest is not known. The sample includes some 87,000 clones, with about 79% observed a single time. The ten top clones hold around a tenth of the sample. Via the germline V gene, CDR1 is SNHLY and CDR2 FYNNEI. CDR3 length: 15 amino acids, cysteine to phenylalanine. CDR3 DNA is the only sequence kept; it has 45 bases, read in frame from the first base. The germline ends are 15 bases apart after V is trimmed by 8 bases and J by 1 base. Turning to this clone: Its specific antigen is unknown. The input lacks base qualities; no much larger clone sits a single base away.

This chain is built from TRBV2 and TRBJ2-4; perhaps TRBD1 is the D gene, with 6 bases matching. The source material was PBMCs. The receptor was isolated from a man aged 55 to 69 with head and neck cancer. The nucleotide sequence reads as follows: TGTGCCAGCCTTTACAGGGACGGGGCCAAAAACATTCAGTACTTC. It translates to CASLYRDGAKNIQYF.